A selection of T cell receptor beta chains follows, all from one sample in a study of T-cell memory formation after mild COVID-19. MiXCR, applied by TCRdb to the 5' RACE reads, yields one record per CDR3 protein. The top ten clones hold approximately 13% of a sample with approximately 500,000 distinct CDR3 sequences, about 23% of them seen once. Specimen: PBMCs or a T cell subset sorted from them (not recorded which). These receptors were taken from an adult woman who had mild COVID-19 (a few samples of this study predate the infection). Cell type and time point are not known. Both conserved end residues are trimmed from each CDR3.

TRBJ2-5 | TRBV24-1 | ATSDGRFQETQY
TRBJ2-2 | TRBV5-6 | ASSWGTGANTGELF
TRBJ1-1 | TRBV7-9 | ASSYSGPTEAF
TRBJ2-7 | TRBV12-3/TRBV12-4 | ASRPTGGYEQY
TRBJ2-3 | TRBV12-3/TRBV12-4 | ASTPSLAGFADTQY
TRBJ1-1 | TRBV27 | ASSSRLMNTEAF
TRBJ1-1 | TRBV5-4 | ASSFHSGTPYTEAF
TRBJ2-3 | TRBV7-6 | ASRARTGADTQY
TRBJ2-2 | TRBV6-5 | ASSYVVNTGELF
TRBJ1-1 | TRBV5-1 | ASSWDSTNTEAF
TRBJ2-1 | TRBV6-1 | ASSEAGVSYNEQF
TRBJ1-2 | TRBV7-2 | ASSLVPGQGLAYGYT
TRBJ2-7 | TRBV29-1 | SVVLSRDRGLAGRGEQY
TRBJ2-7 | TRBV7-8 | ASSARDGRFSYEQY
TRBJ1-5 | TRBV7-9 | ASTEGYNQPQH
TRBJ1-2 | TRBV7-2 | ASSLDGQPTRYT
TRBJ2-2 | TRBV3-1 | ASSRGRGSGAGELF
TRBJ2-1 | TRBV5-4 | ASSWTSGAGGYNEQF
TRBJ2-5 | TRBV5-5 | ASSLGSGPQETQY
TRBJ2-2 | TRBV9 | ASSPPVGNPGELF
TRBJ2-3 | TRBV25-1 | ASSEVEQPRIGTQY
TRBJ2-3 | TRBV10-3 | ASYQAGGTDTQY
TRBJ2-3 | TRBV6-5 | ASSLGPRPTTDTQY
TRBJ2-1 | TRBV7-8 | ASSSQILAGGYNEQF
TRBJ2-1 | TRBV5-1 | ASRGNREYNEQF
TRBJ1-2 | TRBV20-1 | SARKKANYGYT
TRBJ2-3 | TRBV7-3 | ASSLNGVSTDTQY
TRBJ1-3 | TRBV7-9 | ASSLATTISGNTIY
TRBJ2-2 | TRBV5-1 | ASRRQGSTGELF
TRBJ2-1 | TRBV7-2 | ASSPLPGTSGNRAYNEQF
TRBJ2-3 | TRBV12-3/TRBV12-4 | ASSRSTDTQY
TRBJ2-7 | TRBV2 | ASSGSRAGAHEQY
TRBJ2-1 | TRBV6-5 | ASSYSGTVAYNEQF
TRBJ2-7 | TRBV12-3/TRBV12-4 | ASSSSRGGYYEQY
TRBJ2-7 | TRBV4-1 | ASSQLAGGFFTYEQY
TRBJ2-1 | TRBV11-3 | ASSPPSSSSSYNEQF
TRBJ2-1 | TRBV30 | AWSDGGSSYNEQF
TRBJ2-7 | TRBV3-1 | ASSQEGAGTYEQY
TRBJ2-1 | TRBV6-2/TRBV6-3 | ASSYYWNNEQF
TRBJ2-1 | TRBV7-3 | ASSFGTSGIDEQF